The rows below give T cell receptor beta chains drawn from one sample of a study of cytomegalovirus exposure and HLA in healthy donors. The repertoire was sequenced with immunoSEQ multiplex PCR; TCRdb's copy has only in-frame clones and lacks some. The table includes some 150,000 clones, around 78% detected once. Sequences were obtained from PBMCs. These receptors all stem from a female donor in good health and CMV-seropositive. The CDR3 runs from the conserved cysteine through the conserved F or W. D genes are given only for firm matches. Some rows have no size entry. The others give once, few or many, or a class for an expanded clone.

d_call j_call v_call clone_size cdr3_nt cdr3_aa
NA TRBJ2-2 TRBV29-1 NA TGCAGCGTTGAAGATCGTCAGACCGGGGAGCTGTTTTTT CSVEDRQTGELFF
TRBD2 TRBJ2-1 TRBV10-3 NA TGTGCCACCAGTGGGGAGCGGACTAGCGGCGCCAATGAGCAGTTCTTC CATSGERTSGANEQFF
TRBD1 TRBJ2-3 TRBV2 NA TGTGCCAGCACCCGGGACAGTTTTAGCACAGATACGCAGTATTTT CASTRDSFSTDTQYF
NA TRBJ2-7 TRBV1 NA TGCACCAGCGACCAGAGGAGCGAGCAGTACTTC CTSDQRSEQYF
TRBD1 TRBJ1-4 TRBV6-1 NA TGTGCCAGCAGGACAGGGACAACTAATGAAAAACTGTTTTTT CASRTGTTNEKLFF
TRBD1 TRBJ1-4 TRBV5-6 NA TGTGCCAGCAGCTGGGGGCGGGACAGGGGATATGAAAAACTGTTTTTT CASSWGRDRGYEKLFF
TRBD1 TRBJ2-5 TRBV18 once TGTGCCAGCTCACCAACAAGATCCGGGACAGGGAAGCGAGAGACCCAGTACTTC CASSPTRSGTGKRETQYF
NA TRBJ2-3 TRBV11-2 NA TGTGCCAGCAGACGGGACTTGCGGGGCACAGATACGCAGTATTTT CASRRDLRGTDTQYF
TRBD1 TRBJ2-1 TRBV5-1 NA TGCGCCAGCAGCCGACAGGGGGCCGACAATGAGCAGTTCTTC CASSRQGADNEQFF
TRBD1 TRBJ1-2 TRBV9 NA TGTGCCAGCAGCCGGACAGGGGGCATGTCGGGGTATGGCTACACCTTC CASSRTGGMSGYGYTF
TRBD1 TRBJ2-5 TRBV6-1 few TGTGCCAGCAGTGGCGGACAGGGGACAATCCAAGAGACCCAGTACTTC CASSGGQGTIQETQYF
NA TRBJ1-4 TRBV28 NA TGTGCCAGCAGGATACAGAGAACTAATGAAAAACTGTTTTTT CASRIQRTNEKLFF
TRBD1 TRBJ2-1 TRBV10-3 NA TGTGCCATCAGTGATTCCGGGACAGGGGCCAATGAGCAGTTCTTC CAISDSGTGANEQFF
NA TRBJ1-2 TRBV29-1 NA TGCAGCGTTGAAGGAGGGATAAATGGCTACACCTTC CSVEGGINGYTF
TRBD2 TRBJ2-2 TRBV5-1 NA TGCGCCAGCAGTCCGAGCGGGAGTCGAGGGACCGGGGAGCTGTTTTTT CASSPSGSRGTGELFF
TRBD2 TRBJ2-1 TRBV19 NA TGTGCCAGTAGGAACGGGAGGGCCGCCTACAATGAGCAGTTCTTC CASRNGRAAYNEQFF
TRBD1 TRBJ1-2 TRBV18 NA TGTGCCAGCTCACCACGGCAGGGGGAAGGCTACACCTTC CASSPRQGEGYTF
TRBD1 TRBJ2-5 TRBV5-1 NA TGCGCCAGCAGCTTGGGGGACAGGCGGTCAGAGACCCAGTACTTC CASSLGDRRSETQYF
TRBD1 TRBJ2-5 TRBV28 NA TGTGCCAGCAGTGTCGACAGGGGTGTGGAGACCCAGTACTTC CASSVDRGVETQYF
NA TRBJ1-4 TRBV25-1 NA TGTGCCAGCTCATCAGTTGCAACTAATGAAAAACTGTTTTTT CASSSVATNEKLFF
NA TRBJ2-1 TRBV10-1 NA TGCGCCAGCAGGGACTCCGGGACTAATGAGCAGTTCTTC CASRDSGTNEQFF
TRBD2 TRBJ2-1 TRBV6-1 few TGTGCCAGCGCTAGCGGACTAGCCTCCTACAATGAGCAGTTCTTC CASASGLASYNEQFF
TRBD1 TRBJ2-7 TRBV6-5 NA TGTGCCAGCAGTGTTGGACAGGACTACGAGCAGTACTTC CASSVGQDYEQYF
NA TRBJ2-3 TRBV9 NA TGTGCCAGCAGCGTAGAAGGAGGGGGCGGCACAGATACGCAGTATTTT CASSVEGGGGTDTQYF
TRBD1 TRBJ2-6 TRBV30 NA TGTGCCTGGAGTGGACAGGGGGCGGGAGGGGCCAACGTCCTGACTTTC CAWSGQGAGGANVLTF
TRBD2 TRBJ2-3 TRBV4-1 NA TGCGCCAGCAGCCAAGACAGTTGGACTAGCGGGAGCACAGATACGCAGTATTTT CASSQDSWTSGSTDTQYF
NA TRBJ2-3 TRBV30 NA TGTGCCTGGAGTGTGGCTGCCTTCACAGATACGCAGTATTTT CAWSVAAFTDTQYF
TRBD1 TRBJ2-4 TRBV2 NA TGTGCCAGCAGTGGACAGGGTATCGCCAAAAACATTCAGTACTTC CASSGQGIAKNIQYF
NA TRBJ2-5 TRBV5-4 NA TGTGCCAGCAGCCCTCTCGGGACTCTTCAAGAGACCCAGTACTTC CASSPLGTLQETQYF
TRBD1 TRBJ2-3 TRBV5-1 once TGCGCCAGCAGCGGACAGGGTGGCACAGATACGCAGTATTTT CASSGQGGTDTQYF
NA TRBJ2-7 TRBV5-1 once TGCGCCAGCAGCTTGGGCGCAGGGATCTACGAGCAGTACTTC CASSLGAGIYEQYF
TRBD1 TRBJ2-2 TRBV27 NA TGTGCCAGCAGTCTGACAGGGGGGAACACCGGGGAGCTGTTTTTT CASSLTGGNTGELFF
TRBD2 TRBJ2-5 TRBV2 NA TGTGCCAGCAGTGAGTCGGGGGGATACGTGACCCAGTACTTC CASSESGGYVTQYF
NA TRBJ2-1 TRBV6-5 NA TGTGCCAGCGGGTTCTCAGGCGACAGGGAGCAGTTCTTC CASGFSGDREQFF
NA TRBJ2-2 TRBV28 few TGTGCCAGCAGTTTGTCCGGTTACACCGGGGAGCTGTTTTTT CASSLSGYTGELFF
NA TRBJ2-7 TRBV7-2 NA TGTGCCAGCAGCTCGACTCAGGGGAACTACGAGCAGTACTTC CASSSTQGNYEQYF
NA TRBJ1-1 TRBV5-6 NA TGTGCCAGCAGCTCCTATATCGACAGCGAAGCTTTCTTT CASSSYIDSEAFF
NA TRBJ2-7 TRBV2 few TGTGCCAGCAGTGATTTTGACAGCTACGAGCAGTACTTC CASSDFDSYEQYF
NA TRBJ2-3 TRBV5-5 NA TGTGCCAGCAGCTTGGCCGGAGTAAGCACAGATACGCAGTATTTT CASSLAGVSTDTQYF
TRBD1 TRBJ1-4 TRBV19 NA TGTGCCAGTAGTATTTCGGTTACCCGAGGCCACTTCGGGACAGATGCTGAAAAACTGTTTTTT CASSISVTRGHFGTDAEKLFF
NA TRBJ2-7 TRBV28 medium-sized TGTGCCAGCAGTTTAGGGACATCCGGGGAGCAGTACTTC CASSLGTSGEQYF
NA TRBJ1-5 TRBV5-4 NA TGTGCCAGCAGCTTTTTTGGGAGGGATCAGCCCCAGCATTTT CASSFFGRDQPQHF
NA TRBJ2-7 TRBV6-5 once TGTGCCAGCAGTTACTCCGGGGACACCTCCTACGAGCAGTACTTC CASSYSGDTSYEQYF
TRBD1 TRBJ1-2 TRBV7-9 NA TGTTCCAGCAGCAATCCAGGGGGGCAAGGCTACACCTTC CSSSNPGGQGYTF
TRBD1 TRBJ1-2 TRBV28 NA TGTGCCAGCAGGCGGACAGGGGGCTCTAACTATGGCTACACCTTC CASRRTGGSNYGYTF
NA TRBJ2-6 TRBV28 NA TGTGCCAGCAGTCCTCATGGCAGGGCTAGCTCTGGGGCCAACGTCCTGACTTTC CASSPHGRASSGANVLTF
TRBD1 TRBJ1-3 TRBV5-1 NA TGCGCCAGCAGCTCAACCCCGGGACAGGCTGGAAACACCATATATTTT CASSSTPGQAGNTIYF
NA TRBJ1-3 TRBV27 NA TGTGCCAGCCGACGGTCAGGGGCGTCTGGAAACACCATATATTTT CASRRSGASGNTIYF
TRBD1 TRBJ1-1 TRBV2 once TGTGCCAGCAGTTTACAGGGGTTGGGGACTGAAGCTTTCTTT CASSLQGLGTEAFF